Each of the 2 T cell receptor beta chains below was sequenced from the same sample in a study of CD8+ T cells in alopecia areata. Treatment specified: oral pan-JAK inhibitor, 5-10 mg twice daily. As the sequencing template, cDNA was produced by extracting RNA and reverse transcribing it. TCRdb keeps only in-frame clones here, not all; method: immunoSEQ multiplex PCR. The repertoire holds fewer than 110,000 clones, with about nine tenths as singletons. The source material was CD8+ T cells sorted from blood, sampled between weeks 30 and 35, from a patient treated with tofacitinib. These receptors originate from a human donor with alopecia areata.

The chain combines TRBV2 with TRBJ2-7, with D hard to call. Trimming left V 2 bases short and J 0 bases short, with 11 bases between. The germline CDR1 and CDR2 sequences are SNHLY and FYNNEI. CDR3 length: 15 residues. CDR3 nucleotides: TGTGCCAGCAGTGAATCGGGCGGCAGCTCCTACGAGCAGTACTTC. Amino acid sequence: CASSESGGSSYEQYF.

V and J are TRBV29-1 and TRBJ2-1; 10 nucleotides match TRBD2. The CDR3 runs 15 residues. V was clipped by 7 bases and J by 6 bases; unmatched bases: 12. Germline V CDR1 and CDR2: SQVTM, ANQGSEA. The CDR3 region is CSALLAGVVLNEQFF. CDR3 coding DNA: TGCAGCGCTCTTCTAGCGGGAGTTGTTCTCAATGAGCAGTTCTTC.